The sample holds many counts of the clone carrying this T cell receptor beta chain. Antigen specificity is unknown. TCR alpha and beta CDR3 regions were amplified from RNA using iRepertoire nested multiplex PCR. For one-step reverse transcription and amplification, 100-400 ng of tissue mRNA or PBMC total RNA was used. TCRdb used MiXCR to reprocess the multiplex PCR reads, holding one entry per CDR3 protein. The data hold 110,000 or so distinct CDR3 sequences, with 25% to 30% observed a single time. The germline CDR1 and CDR2 sequences are SGHRS and YFSETQ. CDR3 length: 15 residues. V was clipped by 0 bases and J by 2 bases, with 11 bases between them. The data originate from a study of glioma-infiltrating T cells. Study-wide findings and caveats: Very few CDR3 sequences were shared between tissue and blood. Above-expected tissue-blood divergence occurred in all gliomas, most in low-grade ones.

Sequences were obtained from glioma tissue, nonneoplastic brain tissue, or PBMCs (not recorded which). The rearrangement links TRBV5-1 to TRBJ2-5; D remains ambiguous. The TCR sequence derives from a human donor with low-grade glioma or glioblastoma, undergoing nonglioma brain surgery, or in good health (not recorded which). The CDR3 sequence: CASSLALAFQETQYF. The CDR3 DNA follows: TGCGCCAGCAGCTTGGCCCTTGCGTTTCAAGAGACCCAGTACTTC.